The 28 T cell receptor beta chains below were found in one sample sequenced in a study of Graves' ophthalmopathy and Graves' hyperthyroidism. Transcripts of RNA were the source for amplifying TCR beta CDR3 regions. A first-round RT-PCR used HTBI primers, followed by a second-round multiplex PCR. One entry per CDR3 protein, called by TCRdb with MiXCR from the multiplex PCR reads. The table shows approximately 460,000 distinct CDR3 sequences, with about an eighth occurring only once. Sequenced sample: blood. The receptors stem from a woman in her 30s with Graves' ophthalmopathy.

The CDR3 sequence is CATSEGDRGGTGELFF. CDR3 nucleotides: TGTGCCACCAGTGAGGGGGACAGGGGCGGCACCGGGGAGCTGTTTTTT. The chain joins TRBV24-1 to TRBJ2-2; 10 bases fit TRBD1. CDR1 is KGHDR and CDR2 is SFDVKD in the germline V gene. This CDR3 spans 16 amino acids. V trimming: 4 bases; J trimming: 4 bases; junction bases outside the gene matches: 5.

At least ten counts were recorded for this clonotype. This sequence joins TRBV12-3 or TRBV12-4 and TRBJ1-2; 9 nucleotides line up with TRBD1. The CDR3 is made up of 15 amino acids. J gave up 4 bases and V 5 bases, and 8 bases lay outside the gene matches. The chain's CDR3 is CASSPTGGMSYGYTF. The CDR3 DNA is TGTGCCAGCAGTCCTACAGGGGGCATGAGCTATGGCTACACCTTC.

This clonotype has at least ten counts. The chain couples TRBV20-1 to TRBJ2-7, with 8 bases that match TRBD1. Trimming took 1 base from V and 2 from J; bases not matched to a gene: 4. Per the germline V gene, CDR1 is DFQATT and CDR2 is SNEGSKA (reference sequence). The CDR3 covers 14 residues. CDR3 sequence: CSARGTGSPYEQYF. CDR3 nucleotides: TGCAGTGCTAGAGGGACAGGGAGTCCCTACGAGCAGTACTTC.

This clonotype occurred a few times. The V call is TRBV5-1, the J call TRBJ2-7; D is uncertain. In germline, CDR1 is SGHRS, CDR2 YFSETQ. Trimming cost V 0 bases and J 2 bases, with 15 bases left between them. The CDR3 runs to 16 residues. The CDR3 loop reads CASSLGTGIHPYEQYF. The CDR3 bases are TGCGCCAGCAGCTTGGGTACGGGTATTCACCCCTACGAGCAGTACTTC.

This clonotype occurred many times. V and J are TRBV5-1 and TRBJ2-7; the D gene is possibly TRBD1 (6 bases). CDR1 and CDR2 (germline): SGHRS, YFSETQ. The V gene lost 0 bases and the J gene lost 7 bases, with 11 bases spanning the gap. The CDR3 sequence is 13 residues long. CDR3 residues: CASSLGTAWEQYF. CDR3 DNA sequence: TGCGCCAGCAGCTTGGGGACAGCGTGGGAGCAGTACTTC.

There are many counts of this clonotype. This chain links TRBV12-3 or TRBV12-4 with TRBJ2-7, with D hard to call. The CDR3 runs 12 residues. Between the trimmed V and J ends, which lost 1 base and 2 bases, there was a span of 3 bases. The CDR3 region is CASSLGAYEQYF. For the CDR3, the DNA is TGTGCCAGCAGTTTAGGTGCCTACGAGCAGTACTTC.

This clonotype was counted many times. This chain uses TRBV4-1 with TRBJ2-5; 8 nucleotides align to TRBD1. J gave up 5 bases and V 1 base, and 6 bases lay outside the gene matches. The CDR3 length is 15 residues. The germline V gene encodes CDR1 MGHRA and CDR2 YSYEKL. In DNA form, the CDR3 reads TGCGCCAGCAGCCAAGTTGTTCAGGGGGCGGAGACCCAGTACTTC. This translates into CASSQVVQGAETQYF.

The table lists this clonotype with many counts. Here the CDR3 reads CASSLARGTTKVYEQYF. CDR3 sequence (DNA): TGTGCCAGCAGCTTAGCTAGAGGGACAACAAAAGTGTACGAGCAGTACTTC. The J gene is TRBJ2-7, the V gene TRBV11-1; D might be TRBD1 (6 bases). The germline V and J ends were trimmed by 0 bases and 4 bases, with 19 bases remaining between them. The CDR3 is made up of 17 amino acids. Germline CDR1 and CDR2: SGHAT and FQDESV (reference sequence). Based on the CDR3 plus reference TRBV11-1 and TRBJ2-7, the full variable domain is EAEVAQSPRYKITEKSQAVAFWCDPISGHATLYWYRQILGQGPELLVQFQDESVVDDSQLPKDRFSAERLKGVDSTLKIQPAELGDSAMYLCASSLARGTTKVYEQYFGPGTRLTVT.

This clonotype was recorded many times. V usage is TRBV7-8 and J usage is TRBJ2-5; a possible D gene is TRBD2 (5 bases). CDR3 size: 17 residues. Trimming removed 4 bases from V and 6 bases from J, with 24 bases in between. Germline lookup yields CDR1 SGHVS and CDR2 FQNEAQ. The DNA for the CDR3 is TGTGCCAGCAGCTCCCCCCACAGAACGTATCACGGGAAGACCCAGTACTTC. Translating it yields CASSSPHRTYHGKTQYF.

This clonotype was detected many times. The chain carries TRBV15 and TRBJ1-2; D call uncertain. The CDR3 contains 11 residues. V was pared by 5 bases and J by 7 bases, with 8 bases between. CDR1 and CDR2 (germline): LNHNV, YYDKDF (reference sequence). Here the CDR3 reads CATSSPVGYTF. CDR3 nucleotide sequence: TGTGCCACCAGCTCCCCGGTTGGCTACACCTTC. The full variable domain, in which reference TRBV15 and TRBJ1-2 provide the parts outside the CDR3, is DAMVIQNPRYQVTQFGKPVTLSCSQTLNHNVMYWYQQKSSQAPKLLFHYYDKDFNNEADTPDNFQSRRPNTSFCFLDIRSPGLGDTAMYLCATSSPVGYTFGSGTRLTVV.

This clonotype was counted at least ten times. The V and J genes are TRBV10-3 and TRBJ1-2; TRBD1 is a possible D gene (6 bases). The germline V gene has CDR1 ENHRY and CDR2 SYGVKD. CDR3 length: 12 residues. V lost 6 bases and J lost 5, with 10 bases in between. CDR3 in DNA: TGTGCCATCAGGCAGGACAGATATGGCTACACCTTC. It specifies CAIRQDRYGYTF.

This clonotype was picked up many times. This sequence joins TRBV2 and TRBJ1-1; D gene ambiguous. Germline CDR1 is SNHLY and CDR2 is FYNNEI. CDR3 length: 11 residues. V was trimmed by 8 bases and J by 5 bases, leaving 9 bases between them. The CDR3 loop is CASLSGTEAFF. CDR3 coding DNA: TGTGCCAGCCTTTCGGGGACTGAAGCTTTCTTT.

The CDR3 is CSAIGLAGGSRETQYF. The CDR3, as DNA: TGCAGTGCTATCGGACTAGCGGGGGGGTCGAGGGAGACCCAGTACTTC. This sequence joins TRBV20-1 and TRBJ2-5, with TRBD2 matching 15 bases. V gave up 4 bases and J gave up 5 bases; unmatched junction bases: 8. The CDR3 covers 16 residues. Germline assignment: CDR1 DFQATT and CDR2 SNEGSKA (reference sequence).

This clonotype has ten or more counts. The chain carries TRBV20-1 and TRBJ1-5, with D possibly being TRBD1 (5 bases). Between the trimmed V and J ends, which lost 6 bases and 3 bases, there was a span of 18 bases. CDR3 length: 15 residues. Germline CDR1 and CDR2: DFQATT and SNEGSKA (reference sequence). CDR3 amino acids: CSAIGRGYDNQPQHF. CDR3 coding DNA: TGCAGTGCAATAGGTCGGGGGTACGACAATCAGCCCCAGCATTTT.

This clonotype was seen many times. J is TRBJ1-3 and V is TRBV6-5; the D is unclear. From germline, CDR1 is MNHEY and CDR2 SVGAGI. V was pared by 2 bases and J by 7 bases, with 15 bases between. The length of the CDR3 is 15 residues. CDR3 nucleotide sequence: TGTGCCAGCAGTTACGGCGGGCACCCCTCGAACACCATATATTTT. Translating gives CASSYGGHPSNTIYF.

There are many counts of this clonotype. The chain has TRBV12-3 or TRBV12-4 and TRBJ1-2; 7 bases are shared with TRBD1. The CDR3 spans 13 residues. With 3 bases clipped from V and 7 bases from J, the junction kept 5 bases outside the gene matches. For the CDR3, the DNA is TGTGCCAGCAGTTTCCGACAGGGCAGTGGCTACACCTTC. Translation: CASSFRQGSGYTF.

This clonotype showed up many times. The chain is built from TRBV20-1 and TRBJ1-2; D remains unclear. The CDR3 loop spans 13 amino acids. Per germline, CDR1 DFQATT and CDR2 SNEGSKA (reference sequence). The V and J ends lost 0 bases and 5 bases respectively, with 10 bases between them. The CDR3 bases are TGCAGTGCTAGAGATCCGGAAGGGTATGGCTACACCTTC. Translation: CSARDPEGYGYTF.

There are many counts of this clonotype. V is TRBV12-3 or TRBV12-4 and J is TRBJ2-2, with 8 bases matching TRBD2. This CDR3 has 15 amino acids. Trimming took 7 bases from V and 1 from J; bases not matched to a gene: 5. In DNA, the CDR3 is TGTGCCAGCACCCCACTAGCGGTGAACACCGGGGAGCTGTTTTTT. The encoded protein is CASTPLAVNTGELFF.

There are a few counts of this clonotype. This may arise from a read error, as a much more abundant clone is one base away. This chain links TRBV2 with TRBJ1-1; TRBD1 aligns across 8 bases. The CDR3 runs 16 residues. Germline loops: CDR1 SNHLY, CDR2 FYNNEI. V shed 7 bases and J 0 bases; nucleotides not matched to a gene: 10. The CDR3 protein is CASIADRVVMNTEAFF. The CDR3 coding sequence is TGTGCCAGCATCGCGGACAGGGTAGTAATGAACACTGAAGCTTTCTTT.

This clonotype was seen at least ten times. The chain links TRBV6-1 to TRBJ1-5, with a weak D call TRBD1 (5 bases). The CDR3 runs 15 residues. Germline V gene lookup returns CDR1 MNHNS and CDR2 SASEGT. The V end lost 4 bases, the J end lost 1 base, and 11 bases lay between the germline ends. CDR3 sequence (DNA): TGTGCCAGCAGTGCCCTGGGGGTAAGCAATCAGCCCCAGCATTTT. This encodes CASSALGVSNQPQHF.

This clonotype was observed a few times. V is TRBV30 and J is TRBJ2-2; D is perhaps TRBD2 (6 bases). The length of the CDR3 is 13 residues. CDR1 is GTSNPN and CDR2 is SVGIG in the germline V gene (reference sequence). V was shortened by 2 bases and J by 3 bases, with 7 bases between the two germline ends. The CDR3, as DNA: TGTGCCTGGAGTAGGAGGGACACCGGGGAGCTGTTTTTT. This gives the protein CAWSRRDTGELFF.

This clonotype was seen at least ten times. V and J are TRBV6-5 and TRBJ1-2; D perhaps matches TRBD1 (5 bases). Trimming stripped 11 bases from V and 7 bases from J, with 26 bases between. This CDR3 is 15 amino acids long. CDR1 and CDR2 (germline): MNHEY, SVGAGI. In DNA, the CDR3 is TGTGCCTCGATGGAGGGGAGGGGCGCTTTTTCTGGCTACACCTTC. Translation: CASMEGRGAFSGYTF.

This clonotype occurred once. V and J are TRBV11-2 and TRBJ1-2; D ambiguous. The CDR3 totals 16 residues. Germline CDR1 SGHAT, CDR2 FQNNGV. The V and J ends lost 2 bases and 7 bases respectively, with 20 bases between them. The CDR3 here is CASSLRSSGLWAGYTF. CDR3 DNA: TGTGCCAGCAGCTTAAGGTCTAGCGGTCTTTGGGCTGGCTACACCTTC.

This clonotype was seen ten or more times. The CDR3 sequence: CASRPGEGNTEAFF. For the CDR3, the DNA is TGTGCCAGCAGACCTGGAGAGGGTAACACTGAAGCTTTCTTT. The V call is TRBV6-8, the J call TRBJ1-1; D ambiguous. Trimming shortened V by 6 bases and J by 2 bases, and 13 bases separated the two germline ends. The CDR3 extends over 14 amino acids. CDR1 is MNHGY, CDR2 SAAAGT, per germline.

This clonotype appeared many times. The chain uses TRBV5-1 and TRBJ2-4; D not resolved. The ends were cut back, 2 bases at V and 4 bases at J, with 7 bases in the middle. This CDR3 is 13 amino acids long. Germline CDR1 is SGHRS and CDR2 is YFSETQ. CDR3 DNA: TGCGCCAGCAGCTTCACAAGTAAAAACATTCAGTACTTC. It specifies CASSFTSKNIQYF.

This clonotype was found many times. The rearrangement uses TRBV20-1 and TRBJ1-1; no firm D call. The germline gives CDR1 DFQATT, CDR2 SNEGSKA (reference sequence). The CDR3 is 15 residues long. Trimming cost V 6 bases and J 0 bases, with 17 bases left between them. Here the CDR3 reads CSARESEGVNTEAFF. CDR3 DNA: TGCAGTGCAAGGGAGTCGGAGGGAGTGAACACTGAAGCTTTCTTT.

This clonotype appeared many times. This sequence joins TRBV7-3 and TRBJ2-7, with TRBD2 matching over 10 bases. The CDR3 runs 15 residues. The trim removed 5 bases at V and 6 bases at J, leaving 10 bases unmatched. Germline-derived CDR1 and CDR2 are SGHTA and FQGTGA. This chain's CDR3 is CASSPSAGGPVEQYF. CDR3 bases: TGTGCCAGCAGCCCATCAGCGGGAGGGCCAGTCGAGCAGTACTTC.

This clonotype was counted at least ten times. The chain employs TRBV28 and TRBJ2-7; 8 bases fit TRBD1. J gave up 7 bases and V 4 bases, and 3 bases lay outside the gene matches. Germline V gene sequence: CDR1 MDHEN, CDR2 SYDVKM. This CDR3 has 12 amino acids. CDR3 nucleotides: TGTGCCAGCAGTTGGACAGGGAATGAGCAGTACTTC. Translation: CASSWTGNEQYF.